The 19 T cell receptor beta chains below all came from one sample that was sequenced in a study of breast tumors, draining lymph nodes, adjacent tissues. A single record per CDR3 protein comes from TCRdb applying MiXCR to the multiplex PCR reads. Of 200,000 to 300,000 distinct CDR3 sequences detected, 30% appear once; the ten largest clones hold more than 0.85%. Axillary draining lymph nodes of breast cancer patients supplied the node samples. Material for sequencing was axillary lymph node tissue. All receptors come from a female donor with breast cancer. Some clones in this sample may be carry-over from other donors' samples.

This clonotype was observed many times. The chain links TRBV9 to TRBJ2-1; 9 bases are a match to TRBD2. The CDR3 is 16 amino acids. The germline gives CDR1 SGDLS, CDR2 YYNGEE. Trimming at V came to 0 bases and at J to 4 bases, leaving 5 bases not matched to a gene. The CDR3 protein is CASSVGLAGPYNEQFF. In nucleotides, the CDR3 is TGTGCCAGCAGCGTAGGTCTAGCGGGACCGTACAATGAGCAGTTCTTC.

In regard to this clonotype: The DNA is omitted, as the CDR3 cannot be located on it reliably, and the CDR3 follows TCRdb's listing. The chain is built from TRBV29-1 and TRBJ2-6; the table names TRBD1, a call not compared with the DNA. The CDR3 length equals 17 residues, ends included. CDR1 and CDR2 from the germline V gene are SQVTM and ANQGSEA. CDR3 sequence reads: CSVPTGRQYFGANVLIF.

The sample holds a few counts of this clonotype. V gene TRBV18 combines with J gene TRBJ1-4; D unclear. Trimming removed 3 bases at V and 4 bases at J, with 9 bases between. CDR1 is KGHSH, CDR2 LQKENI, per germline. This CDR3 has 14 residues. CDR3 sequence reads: CASSPGRDNEKLFF. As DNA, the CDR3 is TGTGCCAGCTCACCTGGACGGGATAATGAAAAACTGTTTTTT. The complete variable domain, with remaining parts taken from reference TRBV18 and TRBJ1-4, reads NAGVMQNPRHLVRRRGQEARLRCSPMKGHSHVYWYRQLPEEGLKFMVYLQKENIIDESGMPKERFSAEFPKEGPSILRIQQVVRGDSAAYFCASSPGRDNEKLFFGSGTQLSVL.

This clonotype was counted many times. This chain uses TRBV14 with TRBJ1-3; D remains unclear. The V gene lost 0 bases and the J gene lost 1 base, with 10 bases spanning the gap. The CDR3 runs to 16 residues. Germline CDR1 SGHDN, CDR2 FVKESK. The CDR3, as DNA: TGTGCCAGCAGCCAAGAAAAGACATCGTCTGGAAACACCATATATTTT. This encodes CASSQEKTSSGNTIYF. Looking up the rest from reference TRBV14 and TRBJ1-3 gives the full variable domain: EAGVTQFPSHSVIEKGQTVTLRCDPISGHDNLYWYRRVMGKEIKFLLHFVKESKQDESGMPNNRFLAERTGGTYSTLKVQPAELEDSGVYFCASSQEKTSSGNTIYFGEGSWLTVV.

For the CDR3, the DNA is TGTGCCAGCAGTAAGGACAGGGGGCGGGCAGATACGCAGTATTTT. This translates into CASSKDRGRADTQYF. The gene calls are TRBV6-2 or TRBV6-3 and TRBJ2-3; 11 nucleotides agree with TRBD1. The germline gives CDR1 MNHEY, CDR2 SVGEGT. The CDR3 sequence is 15 residues long. V shed 5 bases and J 4 bases; nucleotides not matched to a gene: 5.

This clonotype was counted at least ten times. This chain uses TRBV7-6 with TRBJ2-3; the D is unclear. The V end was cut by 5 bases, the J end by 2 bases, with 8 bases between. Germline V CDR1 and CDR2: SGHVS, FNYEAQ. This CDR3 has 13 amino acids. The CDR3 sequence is CASSKTLTDTQYF. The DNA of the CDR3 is TGTGCCAGCAGCAAGACACTCACAGATACGCAGTATTTT.

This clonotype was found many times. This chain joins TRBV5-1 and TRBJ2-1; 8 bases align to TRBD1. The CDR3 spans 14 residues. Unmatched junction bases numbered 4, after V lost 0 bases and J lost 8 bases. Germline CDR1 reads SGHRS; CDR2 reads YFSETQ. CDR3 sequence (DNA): TGCGCCAGCAGCTTGGGGGTGGGACAGGATGAGCAGTTCTTC. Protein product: CASSLGVGQDEQFF.

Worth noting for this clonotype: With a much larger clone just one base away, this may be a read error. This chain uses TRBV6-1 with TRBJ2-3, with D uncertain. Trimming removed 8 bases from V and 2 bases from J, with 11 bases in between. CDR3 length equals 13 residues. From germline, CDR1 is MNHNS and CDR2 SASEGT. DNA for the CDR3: TGTGCCAGCGCCCGAGCTTTCACAGATACGCAGTATTTT. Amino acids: CASARAFTDTQYF.

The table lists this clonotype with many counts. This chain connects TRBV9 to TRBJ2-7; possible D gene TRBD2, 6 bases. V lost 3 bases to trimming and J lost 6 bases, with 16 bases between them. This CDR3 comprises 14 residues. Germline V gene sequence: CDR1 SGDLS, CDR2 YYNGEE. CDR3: CASSERESPSEQYF. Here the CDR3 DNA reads TGTGCCAGCAGCGAACGGGAGTCCCCCTCCGAGCAGTACTTC.

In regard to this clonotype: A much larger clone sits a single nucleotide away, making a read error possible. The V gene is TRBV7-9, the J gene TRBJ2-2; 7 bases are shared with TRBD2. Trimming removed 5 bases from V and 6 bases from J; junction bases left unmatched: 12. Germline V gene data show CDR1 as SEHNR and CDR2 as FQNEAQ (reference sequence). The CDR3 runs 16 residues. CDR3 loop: CASSQVASGAAGELFF. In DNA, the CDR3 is TGTGCCAGCAGCCAAGTTGCTAGCGGTGCCGCCGGGGAGCTGTTTTTT.

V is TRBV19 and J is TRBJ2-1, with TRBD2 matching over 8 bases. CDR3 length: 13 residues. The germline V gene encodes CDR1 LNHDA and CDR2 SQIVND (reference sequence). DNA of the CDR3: TGTGCTAGCGGAGCGGGAGTTGGCAGTGAGCAGTTCTTC. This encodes CASGAGVGSEQFF.

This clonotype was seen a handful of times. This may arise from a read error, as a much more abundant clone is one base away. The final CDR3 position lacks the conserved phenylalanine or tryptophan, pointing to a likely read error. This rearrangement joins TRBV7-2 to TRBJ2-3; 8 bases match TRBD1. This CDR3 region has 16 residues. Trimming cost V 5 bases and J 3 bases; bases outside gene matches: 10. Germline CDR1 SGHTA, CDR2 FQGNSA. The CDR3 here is CASSLRTGRSTDTQYS. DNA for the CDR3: TGTGCCAGCAGCCTTCGGACAGGGAGGAGTACAGATACGCAGTATTCT.

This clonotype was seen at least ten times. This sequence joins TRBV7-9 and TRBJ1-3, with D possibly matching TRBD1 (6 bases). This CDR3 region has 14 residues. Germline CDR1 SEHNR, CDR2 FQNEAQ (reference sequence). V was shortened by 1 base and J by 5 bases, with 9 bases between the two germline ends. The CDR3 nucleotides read TGTGCCAGCAGCTTAGTGGACAGCAGAAACACCATATATTTT. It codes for CASSLVDSRNTIYF.

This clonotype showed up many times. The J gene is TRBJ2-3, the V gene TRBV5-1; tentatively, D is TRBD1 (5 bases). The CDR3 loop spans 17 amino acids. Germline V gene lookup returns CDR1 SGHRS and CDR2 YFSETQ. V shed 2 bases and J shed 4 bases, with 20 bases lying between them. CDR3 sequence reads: CASSLGARRSPPDTQYF. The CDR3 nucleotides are TGCGCCAGCAGCTTAGGGGCTCGCCGGAGCCCCCCAGATACGCAGTATTTT. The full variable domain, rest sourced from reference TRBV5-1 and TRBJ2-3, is KAGVTQTPRYLIKTRGQQVTLSCSPISGHRSVSWYQQTPGQGLQFLFEYFSETQRNKGNFPGRFSGRQFSNSRSEMNVSTLELGDSALYLCASSLGARRSPPDTQYFGPGTRLTVL.

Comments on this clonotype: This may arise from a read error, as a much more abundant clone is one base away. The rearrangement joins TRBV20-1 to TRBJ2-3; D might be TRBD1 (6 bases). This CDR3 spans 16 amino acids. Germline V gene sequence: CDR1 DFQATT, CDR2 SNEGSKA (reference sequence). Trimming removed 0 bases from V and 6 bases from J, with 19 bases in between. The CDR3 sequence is CSARDPWGRSRDTQYF. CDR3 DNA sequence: TGCAGTGCTAGAGACCCTTGGGGGCGGTCGAGGGATACGCAGTATTTT.

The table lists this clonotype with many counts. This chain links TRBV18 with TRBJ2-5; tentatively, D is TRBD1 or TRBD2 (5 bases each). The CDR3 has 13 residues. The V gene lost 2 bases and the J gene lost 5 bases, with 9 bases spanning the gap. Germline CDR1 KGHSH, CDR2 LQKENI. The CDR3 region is CASSPTRDETQYF. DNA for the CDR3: TGTGCCAGCTCACCAACCAGGGACGAGACCCAGTACTTC. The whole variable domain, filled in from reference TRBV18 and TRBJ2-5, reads NAGVMQNPRHLVRRRGQEARLRCSPMKGHSHVYWYRQLPEEGLKFMVYLQKENIIDESGMPKERFSAEFPKEGPSILRIQQVVRGDSAAYFCASSPTRDETQYFGPGTRLLVL.

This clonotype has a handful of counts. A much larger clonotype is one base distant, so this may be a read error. The CDR3 region has the DNA TGTGCCAGCAGTTTAGGTGGGGGGCTGTTTTTT. It specifies CASSLGGGLFF. The V and J genes are TRBV12-3 or TRBV12-4 and TRBJ2-2; D assignment may be TRBD1 or TRBD2 (5 bases each). The CDR3 extends over 11 amino acids.

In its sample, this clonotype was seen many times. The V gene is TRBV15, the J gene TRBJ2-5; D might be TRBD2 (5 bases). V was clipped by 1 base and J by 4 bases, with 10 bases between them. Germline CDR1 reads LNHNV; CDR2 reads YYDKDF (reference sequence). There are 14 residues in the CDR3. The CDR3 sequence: CATSRGSAGETQYF. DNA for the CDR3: TGTGCCACCAGCAGAGGTAGTGCGGGAGAGACCCAGTACTTC. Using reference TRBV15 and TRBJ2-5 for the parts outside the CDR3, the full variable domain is DAMVIQNPRYQVTQFGKPVTLSCSQTLNHNVMYWYQQKSSQAPKLLFHYYDKDFNNEADTPDNFQSRRPNTSFCFLDIRSPGLGDTAMYLCATSRGSAGETQYFGPGTRLLVL.

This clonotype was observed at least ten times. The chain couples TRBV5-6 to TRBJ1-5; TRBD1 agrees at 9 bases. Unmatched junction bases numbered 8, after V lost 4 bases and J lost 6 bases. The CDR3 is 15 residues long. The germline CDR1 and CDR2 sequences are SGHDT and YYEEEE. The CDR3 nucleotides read TGTGCCAGCAGCCGGACAGGGGTAACGCGTCAGCCCCAGCATTTT. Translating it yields CASSRTGVTRQPQHF.